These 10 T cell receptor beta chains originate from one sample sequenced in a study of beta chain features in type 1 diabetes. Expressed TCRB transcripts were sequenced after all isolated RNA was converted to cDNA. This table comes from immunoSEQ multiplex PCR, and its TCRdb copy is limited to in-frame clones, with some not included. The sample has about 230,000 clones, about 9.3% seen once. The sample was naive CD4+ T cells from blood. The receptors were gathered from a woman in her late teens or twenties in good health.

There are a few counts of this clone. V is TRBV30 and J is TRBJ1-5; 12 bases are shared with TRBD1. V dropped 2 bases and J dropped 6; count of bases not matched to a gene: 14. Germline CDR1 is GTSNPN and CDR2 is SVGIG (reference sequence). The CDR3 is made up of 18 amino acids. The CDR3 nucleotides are TGTGCCTGGAGTCCGGGGACAGGGGGCGGCTTGGTACGTCAGCCCCAGCATTTT. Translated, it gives CAWSPGTGGGLVRQPQHF.

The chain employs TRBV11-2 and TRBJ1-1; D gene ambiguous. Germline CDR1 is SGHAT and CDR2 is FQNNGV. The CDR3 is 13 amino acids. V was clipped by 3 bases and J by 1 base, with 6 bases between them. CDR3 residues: CASSLTSNTEAFF. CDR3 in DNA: TGTGCCAGCAGCTTGACTTCGAACACTGAAGCTTTCTTT.

CDR3 DNA: TGTGCCAGCAGCGAGAGACAGGGTGGCAATGAGCAGTTCTTC. Translated, it gives CASSERQGGNEQFF. The V and J genes are TRBV5-4 and TRBJ2-1, with 7 bases aligning to TRBD1. The CDR3 sequence is 14 residues long. Germline CDR1 reads SGHNT; CDR2 reads YYREEE (reference sequence). After removal of 4 bases from V and 6 bases from J, the junction contained 7 bases not matched to a gene.

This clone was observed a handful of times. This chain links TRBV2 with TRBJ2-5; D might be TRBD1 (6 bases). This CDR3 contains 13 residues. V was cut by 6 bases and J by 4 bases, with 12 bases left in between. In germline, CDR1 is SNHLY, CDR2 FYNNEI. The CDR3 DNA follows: TGTGCCAGCAGGGGGGCAGGCGGAGAGACCCAGTACTTC. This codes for CASRGAGGETQYF.

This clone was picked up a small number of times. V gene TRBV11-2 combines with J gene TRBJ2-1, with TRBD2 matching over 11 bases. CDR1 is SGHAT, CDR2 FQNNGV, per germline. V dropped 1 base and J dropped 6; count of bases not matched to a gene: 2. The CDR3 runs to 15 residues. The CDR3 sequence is CASSLVAGGLNEQFF. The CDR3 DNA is TGTGCCAGCAGCTTAGTAGCGGGGGGGCTCAATGAGCAGTTCTTC. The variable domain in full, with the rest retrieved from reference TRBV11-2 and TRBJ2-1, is EAGVAQSPRYKIIEKRQSVAFWCNPISGHATLYWYQQILGQGPKLLIQFQNNGVVDDSQLPKDRFSAERLKGVDSTLKIQPAKLEDSAVYLCASSLVAGGLNEQFFGPGTRLTVL.

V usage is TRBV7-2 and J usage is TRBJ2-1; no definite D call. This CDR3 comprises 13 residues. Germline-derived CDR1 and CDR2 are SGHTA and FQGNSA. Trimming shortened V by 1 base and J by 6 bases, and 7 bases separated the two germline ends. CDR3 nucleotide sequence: TGTGCCAGCAGCTTAGACTCGGGCAATGAGCAGTTCTTC. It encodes CASSLDSGNEQFF.

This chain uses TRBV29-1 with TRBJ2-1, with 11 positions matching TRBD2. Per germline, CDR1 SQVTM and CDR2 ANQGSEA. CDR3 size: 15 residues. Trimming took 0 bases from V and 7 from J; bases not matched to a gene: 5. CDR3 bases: TGCAGCGTTGAAGATCCGCTAGCGGGAGGAAATGAGCAGTTCTTC. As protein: CSVEDPLAGGNEQFF.

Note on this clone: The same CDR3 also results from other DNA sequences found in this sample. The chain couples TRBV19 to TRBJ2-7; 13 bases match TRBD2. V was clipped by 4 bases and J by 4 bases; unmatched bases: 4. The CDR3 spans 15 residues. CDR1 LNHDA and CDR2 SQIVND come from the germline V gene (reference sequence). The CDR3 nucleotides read TGTGCCAGTAGTACGACTAGCGGGAGGTCGTACGAGCAGTACTTC. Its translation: CASSTTSGRSYEQYF.

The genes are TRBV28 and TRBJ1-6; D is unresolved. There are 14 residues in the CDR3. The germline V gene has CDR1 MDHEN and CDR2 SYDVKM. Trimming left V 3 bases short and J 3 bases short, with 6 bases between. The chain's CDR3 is CASSFGGYNSPLHF. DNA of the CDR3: TGTGCCAGCAGTTTTGGAGGCTATAATTCACCCCTCCACTTT.

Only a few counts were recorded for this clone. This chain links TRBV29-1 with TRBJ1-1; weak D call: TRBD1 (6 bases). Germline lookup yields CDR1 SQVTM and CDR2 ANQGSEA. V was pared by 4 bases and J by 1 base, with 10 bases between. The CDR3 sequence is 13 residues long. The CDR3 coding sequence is TGCAGCGTTGCGCTGGGGGCGAACACTGAAGCTTTCTTT. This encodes CSVALGANTEAFF.